This TCR beta chain was sequenced for a study of blood T cells in healthy people across ages. This clonotype has only a few counts. Its antigen is not known. Primed by a sample-barcoded 5' primer and a J-beta primer mix, a second PCR proceeded for about 7 to 12 cycles. In TCRdb, the 5' RACE reads were re-called with MiXCR into one record per CDR3 protein. The top ten hold more than 7.5% of the sample, which has 760,000 or so distinct CDR3 sequences, 20% to 25% seen once. The CDR3 covers 13 residues. The V end was cut by 4 bases, the J end by 3 bases, with 10 bases between. Germline V lookup: CDR1 MGHRA, CDR2 YSYEKL. Study observations and caveats: Compared with aged donors, long-lived donors showed fewer expanded clones, suggesting selection.

These same records also appear under a second study, on T cells of mothers and their children. That study reports: Each mother yielded more than 9 million TCR beta CDR3 reads. Each child yielded 2.5 million to 3 million reads. Similar effects of thymic selection on TCR recombination output were recorded in related and unrelated pairs.

Sequenced: blood. V usage is TRBV4-1 and J usage is TRBJ2-7; D is ambiguous. This receptor was taken from a boy aged 5-17 years in good health. DNA of the CDR3: TGCGCCAGCAGCCGTTCAGTCGACTACGAGCAGTACTTC. Translated, it gives CASSRSVDYEQYF.